Sequencing of this T cell receptor (beta chain) was carried out in a study of blood T cell repertoires in COVID-19. About the study: Some COVID-19 samples were acute and others convalescent; all came from the United States, Italy and Spain. PBMCs, B-cell-depleted T cells, or T cells provided the cDNA or gDNA that made up the material.

Original data processing: Estimated nucleated cell counts came from reference gene primer amplification. Sequenced by immunoSEQ multiplex PCR; TCRdb stores in-frame clones only, minus some. The DNA was the basis for D and trimming; V, J and clone size are from that table. The sample lists 150,000 to 200,000 clones, about 86% occurring once. Input material: peripheral blood. This sequence was found in a woman aged 70-85 years who had recovered from COVID-19.

For the CDR3, the DNA is TGTGCCAGCAGTGGCATGGGACAGAGCAATCAGCCCCAGCATTTT. Its translation: CASSGMGQSNQPQHF. V and J are TRBV2 and TRBJ1-5, with 7 nucleotides matching TRBD1. Per the germline V gene, CDR1 is SNHLY and CDR2 is FYNNEI. The ends lost 4 bases at V and 1 base at J; junction bases unmatched: 4. This CDR3 comprises 15 residues.